This entry is about one T cell receptor (beta chain). The germline V gene encodes CDR1 SGHVS and CDR2 FNYEAQ. Trimming stripped 2 bases from V and 5 bases from J, with 13 bases between. The CDR3 runs to 15 residues. This record belongs to a study of blood T cell repertoires in COVID-19. Study information: Italy, Spain and the United States were the sources of the convalescent and acute COVID-19 samples. The cDNA or gDNA used as material had been derived from T cells, B-cell-depleted T cells, or PBMCs.

The authors' processing: Reference gene primers were amplified, and this amplification served to estimate nucleated cell counts. Measured with immunoSEQ multiplex PCR; TCRdb has only the in-frame clones, and not every one. Clone size and the V and J calls come from that table; the DNA yielded D and trimming. The sample holds roughly 250,000 clones; approximately 90% are singletons and the top ten take about 0.8%. The sequenced sample consisted of peripheral blood. The clonotype was recovered from a man aged 30 to 45 with acute or convalescent COVID-19. The V gene is TRBV7-6, the J gene TRBJ1-5; D gene uncertain. CDR3 sequence: CASSLNQFPHQPQHF. The CDR3 coding sequence is TGTGCCAGCAGCTTAAATCAGTTCCCCCATCAGCCCCAGCATTTT.